This T cell receptor (beta chain) was obtained from a study of cytomegalovirus exposure and HLA in healthy donors. This CDR3 has 16 residues. The PCR contained 60 Vbeta and 13 Jbeta primers. Some clones are missing from TCRdb's copy, which holds only in-frame ones; the method was immunoSEQ multiplex PCR. The data contain under 200,000 clones, roughly 84% of them singletons. The sequence was obtained from a man aged 50 to 59 in good health and CMV-seropositive. The sample consisted of PBMCs. The genes are TRBV21-1 and TRBJ1-5; the table's D gene call, TRBD1, was not cross checked with the DNA. TRBV21-1 is labeled a pseudogene. The DNA for the CDR3 is TGTGCCAGCACCCAAGGACAGTGGGATAGCAATCAGCCCCAGCATTTT. Its protein product is CASTQGQWDSNQPQHF.